This TCR beta chain was found in a study of cytomegalovirus exposure and HLA in healthy donors. About the study: An earlier analysis found around 100 million unique TCR beta sequences from 150 million to 200 million T cells. General study findings and limits: Serostatus for CMV was the only available immune exposure information. What TCR beta sequences reportedly achieved was accurate prediction of HLA-A and HLA-B alleles in most subjects.

Looked up from germline, CDR1 is SNHLY and CDR2 is FYNNEI. The length of the CDR3 is 15 residues. Worth noting for this clone: What it recognizes is unknown. The junction differs from germline at one of its ends, possibly a read error.

Both 60 Vbeta primers and 13 Jbeta primers went into the PCR. Produced via immunoSEQ multiplex PCR; TCRdb's table is partial and in-frame only. The sample holds more than 50,000 clones. The clonotype comes from a young man in good health and CMV-seropositive. The source material was PBMCs. The V and J genes are TRBV2 and TRBJ2-1; the match to TRBD2 covers 7 bases. The CDR3 bases are TGTGCCAGCAGTGTGGAGGGCGGGAGATGGAATGAGCAATTCTTC. Its translation: CASSVEGGRWNEQFF. Based on the CDR3 plus reference TRBV2 and TRBJ2-1, the full variable domain is EPEVTQTPSHQVTQMGQEVILRCVPISNHLYFYWYRQILGQKVEFLVSFYNNEISEKSEIFDDQFSVERPDGSNFTLKIRSTKLEDSAMYFCASSVEGGRWNEQFFGPGTRLTVL.